This TCR beta chain was sequenced for a study of blood T cell repertoires in COVID-19. Profiling relied on immunoSEQ multiplex PCR, and the TCRdb table lists in-frame clones only, not all of them. Of approximately 250,000 clones in the sample, around 84% were seen once. This CDR3 comprises 16 residues. CDR1 SGHNT and CDR2 YYREEE come from the germline V gene (reference sequence). Germline trimming cut 4 bases from V and 1 base from J; bases unmatched to any gene: 8. In this sample, this clone turned up once. V and J are TRBV5-4 and TRBJ2-4; 7 bases line up with TRBD1. The receptor's source is a man in his sixties with acute or convalescent COVID-19. The sequenced sample consisted of peripheral blood. The CDR3 DNA follows: TGTGCCAGCAGCGCCGAGACAGGGTATGCCAAAAACATTCAGTACTTC. Amino acids: CASSAETGYAKNIQYF.